The 9 T cell receptor beta chains reported below all come from one sample, sequenced in a study of spatial heterogeneity in lung cancer. One entry per CDR3 protein, called by TCRdb with MiXCR from the 5' RACE reads. The sample has some 25,000 distinct CDR3 sequences, over 10% seen once; the top ten hold about a quarter. Sample time point: sample taken at primary tumor resection. The study sequenced unsorted whole RNA from tumor, nontumor lung or frozen PBMC. The starting material was PBMCs, obtained at surgery. These receptors were obtained from a female donor with early-stage non-small cell lung cancer.

On this clonotype: An end of the junction differs from the germline gene, which may be a read error. The chain joins TRBV13 to TRBJ1-1; D may be TRBD1 (5 bases). Germline CDR1 reads PRHDT; CDR2 reads FYEKMQ (reference sequence). The CDR3 sequence is 15 residues long. CDR3 DNA: TGTGCCAGCAGCTTTTTTTGGGGCGAGAACACTGAAGCCTTCTTT. Translating gives CASSFFWGENTEAFF.

This clonotype is a singleton in its sample. This sequence joins TRBV7-6 and TRBJ2-7; perhaps TRBD1 as D (6 bases). The CDR3 loop spans 15 amino acids. Germline lookup yields CDR1 SGHVS and CDR2 FNYEAQ. The V and J ends lost 5 bases and 0 bases respectively, with 14 bases between them. As DNA, the CDR3 is TGTGCCAGCAGCACCAGACAGGCGCCCTCCTACGAGCAGTACTTC. Translated, it gives CASSTRQAPSYEQYF.

This chain links TRBV20-1 with TRBJ2-1; TRBD2 aligns across 11 bases. The CDR3 runs to 16 residues. Germline V CDR1 and CDR2: DFQATT, SNEGSKA (reference sequence). The V segment lost 5 bases and the J segment 7 bases; nucleotides outside the gene matches: 13. The CDR3, as DNA: TGCAGTGCTGTAATCCCGGGGCTAGCGGGGGGAAATGAGCAGTTCTTC. Encoded protein: CSAVIPGLAGGNEQFF.

Turning to this clonotype: Given a much more abundant clone one base away, this may be a read error. This chain connects TRBV10-3 to TRBJ2-7; 7 bases match TRBD1. The J call may be incorrect, as the DNA end agrees better with TRBJ2-1. The CDR3 is made up of 13 amino acids. CDR1 is ENHRY and CDR2 is SYGVKD in the germline V gene. CDR3 sequence: CATDDRAPYEQFF. The DNA of the CDR3 is TGTGCCACGGACGACAGGGCCCCCTACGAGCAGTTCTTC.

This clonotype was counted ten times or more. The chain joins TRBV20-1 to TRBJ2-1; D is unclear. CDR1 is DFQATT and CDR2 is SNEGSKA in the germline V gene (reference sequence). The CDR3 totals 12 residues. Trimming removed 4 bases at V and 4 bases at J, with 8 bases between. CDR3 sequence: CSAIGGYNEQFF. CDR3 nucleotides: TGCAGTGCTATCGGCGGATACAATGAGCAGTTCTTC.

V is TRBV7-8 and J is TRBJ1-1, with unresolved D. Germline loops: CDR1 SGHVS, CDR2 FQNEAQ. The CDR3 consists of 14 residues. V dropped 2 bases and J dropped 9 bases, with 16 bases sitting between them. Here the CDR3 DNA reads TGTGCCAGCAGCTTATCCGGGAGCGGTGGCCAAGCTTTCTTT. It translates to CASSLSGSGGQAFF.

This clonotype was detected only a few times. The chain recombines TRBV3-1 with TRBJ2-3; no clear D gene. Germline loops: CDR1 LGHDT, CDR2 YNNKEL (reference sequence). The CDR3 covers 12 residues. The V and J ends lost 5 bases and 2 bases respectively, with 5 bases between them. Here the CDR3 DNA reads TGTGCCAGCAGCTATCTCACAGATACGCAGTATTTT. It encodes CASSYLTDTQYF.

This clonotype was observed many times. This chain links TRBV11-2 with TRBJ2-1, with 13 bases that match TRBD2. This CDR3 contains 16 residues. CDR1 and CDR2 (germline): SGHAT, FQNNGV. V was clipped by 6 bases and J by 7 bases; unmatched bases: 9. The DNA of the CDR3 is TGTGCCAGCAGGACTAGCGGGAGGCTCCAGGCGAATGAGCAGTTCTTC. This encodes CASRTSGRLQANEQFF.

This chain connects TRBV7-2 to TRBJ2-1; 13 bases match TRBD2. The CDR3 covers 16 residues. Trimming removed 5 bases from V and 1 base from J; junction bases left unmatched: 2. Germline loops: CDR1 SGHTA, CDR2 FQGNSA. CDR3 in DNA: TGTGCCAGCAGCCGGACTAGCGGGAGTTCCTACAATGAGCAGTTCTTC. It encodes CASSRTSGSSYNEQFF.